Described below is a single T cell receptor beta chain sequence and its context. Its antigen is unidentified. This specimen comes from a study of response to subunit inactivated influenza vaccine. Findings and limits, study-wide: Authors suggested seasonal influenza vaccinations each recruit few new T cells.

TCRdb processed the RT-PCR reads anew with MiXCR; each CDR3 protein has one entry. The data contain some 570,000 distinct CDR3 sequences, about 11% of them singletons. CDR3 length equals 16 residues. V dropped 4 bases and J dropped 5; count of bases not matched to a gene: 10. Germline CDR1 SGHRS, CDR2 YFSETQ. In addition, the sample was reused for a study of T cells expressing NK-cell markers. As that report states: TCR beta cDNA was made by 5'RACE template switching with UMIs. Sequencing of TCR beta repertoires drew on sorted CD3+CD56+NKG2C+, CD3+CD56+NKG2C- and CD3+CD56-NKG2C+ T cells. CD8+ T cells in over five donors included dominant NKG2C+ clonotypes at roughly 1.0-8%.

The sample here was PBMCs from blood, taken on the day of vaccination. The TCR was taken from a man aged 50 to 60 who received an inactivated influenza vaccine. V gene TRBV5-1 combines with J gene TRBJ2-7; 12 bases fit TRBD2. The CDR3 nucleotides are TGCGCCAGCAGCGGCCTAGCGGGGGGGCGCGGGAACGAGCAGTACTTC. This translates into CASSGLAGGRGNEQYF.